This TCR beta chain was obtained from a study of cytomegalovirus exposure and HLA in healthy donors. Background on the study: An early release of data contained about 85 million unique TCRs, which came from HLA-typed donors.

Comments on this clone: Its antigen is not identified.

The PCR ran on 60 Vbeta and 13 Jbeta primers. Assay: immunoSEQ multiplex PCR; the TCRdb copy retains only in-frame clones and omits some. The table records about 160,000 clones, approximately 84% of them present only once. V shed 2 bases and J shed 5 bases, with 9 bases lying between them. CDR3 length: 12 residues. Germline V gene lookup returns CDR1 SQVTM and CDR2 ANQGSEA. General study findings and limits: V- and J-gene trimming in TCR beta was tied to a missense DCLRE1C variant by an analysis performed later. Earlier analysis found most TCR beta V segments productive about 90% or about 30% of the time.

This TCR came from a man in his late teens or twenties in good health and CMV-seropositive. Sequences were obtained from PBMCs. V is TRBV29-1 and J is TRBJ2-5; D is uncertain. The CDR3 reads CSVESLRETQYF. CDR3 bases: TGCAGCGTTGAAAGTCTCCGGGAGACCCAGTACTTC. Based on the CDR3 plus reference TRBV29-1 and TRBJ2-5, the full variable domain is SAVISQKPSRDICQRGTSLTIQCQVDSQVTMMFWYRQQPGQSLTLIATANQGSEATYESGFVIDKFPISRPNLTFSTLTVSNMSPEDSSIYLCSVESLRETQYFGPGTRLLVL.